Here is one T cell receptor (beta chain) with its context. TCR alpha and TCR beta cDNA libraries carrying sample barcodes and UMIs were produced by 5'RACE using constant-segment primers. TCRdb analysed the 5' RACE reads with MiXCR anew, one entry per CDR3 protein. This repertoire shows about 470,000 distinct CDR3 sequences, about 23% found once; its top ten account for 9.5% to 15%. This sample is part of a study of T-cell memory formation after mild COVID-19. Germline-derived CDR1 and CDR2 are LNHNV and YYDKDF (reference sequence). The CDR3 contains 17 residues. Losses at the gene ends were 4 bases for V and 5 bases for J; bases not matched to a gene: 8.

The sequencing input was PBMCs or a T cell subset sorted from them (not recorded which). The TCR was taken from an adult woman who had mild COVID-19 (a few samples of this study predate the infection). Cell type and time point are not known. The rearrangement uses TRBV15 and TRBJ2-1; 13 bases agree with TRBD2. In DNA, the CDR3 is TGTGCCACCAGCACCGGGACTAGCGGGATGTATCACAATGAGCAGTTCTTC. It specifies CATSTGTSGMYHNEQFF.